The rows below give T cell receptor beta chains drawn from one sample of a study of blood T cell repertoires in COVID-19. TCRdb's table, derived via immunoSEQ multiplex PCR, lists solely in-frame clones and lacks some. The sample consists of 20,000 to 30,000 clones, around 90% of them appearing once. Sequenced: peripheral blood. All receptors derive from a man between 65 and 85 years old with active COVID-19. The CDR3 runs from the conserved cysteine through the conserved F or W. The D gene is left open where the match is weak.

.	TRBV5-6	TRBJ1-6	TGTGCCAGCAGCTTGGGGGCGGGCAGCTTTAATTCACCCCTCCACTTT	CASSLGAGSFNSPLHF
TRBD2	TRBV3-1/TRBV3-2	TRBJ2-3	TGTGCCAGCAGCCCCTGGACTAGCGGGGGGGGACACACAGATACGCAGTATTTT	CASSPWTSGGGHTDTQYF
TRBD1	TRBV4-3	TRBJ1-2	TGCGCCAGCAGCCAAGAGCACGACAGGGGCTATGGCTACACCTTC	CASSQEHDRGYGYTF
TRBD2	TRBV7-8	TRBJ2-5	TGTGCCAGCAGCCACCGAGGTAGCGGGGAACTGTGGGGAGAGACCCAGTACTTC	CASSHRGSGELWGETQYF
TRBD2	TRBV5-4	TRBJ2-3	TGTGCCAGCAGCTTAGCGGGGGGGCTTCAAGATACGCAGTATTTT	CASSLAGGLQDTQYF
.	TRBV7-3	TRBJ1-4	TGTGCCAGCAGCTCTGGACACTTCCCGGGGGATGAAAAACTGTTTTTT	CASSSGHFPGDEKLFF
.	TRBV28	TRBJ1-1	TGTGCCAGCAGTTTAGGGGACAAAGCTTTCTTT	CASSLGDKAFF
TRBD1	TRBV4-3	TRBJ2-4	TGCGCCAGCAGCCAAGAGAATACAGGGGCGATAAACATTCAGTACTTC	CASSQENTGAINIQYF
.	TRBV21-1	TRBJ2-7	TGTGCCAGCAGCAAGCAGGTGGTGATTAGCGGGCCGGGATCCTACGAGCAGTACTTC	CASSKQVVISGPGSYEQYF
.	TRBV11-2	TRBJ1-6	TGTGCCAGCAGCTTATCCGCGGATTCACCCCTCCACTTT	CASSLSADSPLHF
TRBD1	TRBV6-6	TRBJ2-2	TGTGCCAGCAGTCTACCGACAGGGCACCGATCGACGAACACCGGGGAGCTGTTTTTT	CASSLPTGHRSTNTGELFF
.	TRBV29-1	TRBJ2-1	TGCAGCGTTGCCCAACAGTTGTCCTACAATGAGCAGTTCTTC	CSVAQQLSYNEQFF
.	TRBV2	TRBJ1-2	TGTGCCAGCCGTCCCGGGGGAGGGGGAGGAGGCTACACCTTC	CASRPGGGGGGYTF